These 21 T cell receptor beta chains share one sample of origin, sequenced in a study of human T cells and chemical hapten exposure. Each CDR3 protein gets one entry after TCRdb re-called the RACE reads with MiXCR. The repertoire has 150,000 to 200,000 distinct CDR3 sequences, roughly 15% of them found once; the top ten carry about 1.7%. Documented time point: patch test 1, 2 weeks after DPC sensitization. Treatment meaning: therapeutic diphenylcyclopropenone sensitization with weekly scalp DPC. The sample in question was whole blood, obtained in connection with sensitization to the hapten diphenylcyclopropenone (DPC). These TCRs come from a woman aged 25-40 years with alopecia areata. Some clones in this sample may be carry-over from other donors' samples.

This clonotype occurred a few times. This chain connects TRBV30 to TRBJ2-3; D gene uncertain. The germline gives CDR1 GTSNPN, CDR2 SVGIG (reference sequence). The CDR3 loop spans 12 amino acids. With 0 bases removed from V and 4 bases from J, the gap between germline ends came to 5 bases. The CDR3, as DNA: TGTGCCTGGAGTGTAGGAGCAGATACGCAGTATTTT. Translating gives CAWSVGADTQYF.

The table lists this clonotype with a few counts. CDR3 residues: CASSDPRTNEKLFF. The CDR3 DNA reads as TGTGCCAGCAGTGACCCGAGGACTAATGAAAAACTGTTTTTT. The chain carries TRBV6-5 and TRBJ1-4, with no clear D. This CDR3 has 14 residues. V shed 5 bases and J shed 2 bases, with 9 bases lying between them. Germline V gives CDR1 MNHEY, CDR2 SVGAGI.

The CDR3 bases are TGTGCCAGCAGCCCCCACCGCCAGGGTAATGAAAAACTGTTTTTT. The encoded protein is CASSPHRQGNEKLFF. The rearrangement uses TRBV11-2 and TRBJ1-4, with D perhaps TRBD1 (5 bases). The CDR3 length is 15 residues. V was cut by 5 bases and J by 4 bases, with 14 bases left in between. The germline CDR1 and CDR2 sequences are SGHAT and FQNNGV.

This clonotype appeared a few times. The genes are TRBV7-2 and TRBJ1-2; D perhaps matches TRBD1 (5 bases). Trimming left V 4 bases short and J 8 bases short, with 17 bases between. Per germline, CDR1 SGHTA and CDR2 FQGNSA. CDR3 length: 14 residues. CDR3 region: CASSSPLGRGGYTF. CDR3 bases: TGTGCCAGCAGCTCCCCTTTGGGTCGGGGCGGCTACACCTTC.

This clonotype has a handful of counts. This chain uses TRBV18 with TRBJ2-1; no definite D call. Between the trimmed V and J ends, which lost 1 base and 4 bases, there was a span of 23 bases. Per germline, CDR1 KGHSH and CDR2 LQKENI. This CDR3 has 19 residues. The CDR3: CASSPLSLSGLLPYNEQFF. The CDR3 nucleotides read TGTGCCAGCTCACCACTGTCGTTGAGTGGCCTCTTGCCGTACAATGAGCAGTTCTTC.

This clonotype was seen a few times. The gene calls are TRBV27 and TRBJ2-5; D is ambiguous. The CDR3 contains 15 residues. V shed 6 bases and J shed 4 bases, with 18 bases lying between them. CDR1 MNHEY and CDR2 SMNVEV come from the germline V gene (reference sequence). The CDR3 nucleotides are TGTGCCAGCAGCCTCATGAGCACCTCTGGAGAGACCCAGTACTTC. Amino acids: CASSLMSTSGETQYF.

CDR3 nucleotide sequence: TGTGCCAGCAGCTTAGTTCGGCAGGGGCTTCGCGAGCAGTACTTC. Translated, it gives CASSLVRQGLREQYF. The chain uses TRBV5-8 and TRBJ2-7; the D gene is possibly TRBD1 (6 bases). V lost 2 bases and J 6 bases, leaving 18 bases between the germline ends. CDR1 and CDR2 from the germline V gene are SGHTS and YDEGEE. The CDR3 runs 15 residues.

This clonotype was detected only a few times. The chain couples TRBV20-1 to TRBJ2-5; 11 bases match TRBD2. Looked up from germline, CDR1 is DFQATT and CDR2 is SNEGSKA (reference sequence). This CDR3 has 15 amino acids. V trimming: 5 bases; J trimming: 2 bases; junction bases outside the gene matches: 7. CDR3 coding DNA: TGCAGTGCTCATTTAGCGGGAGGGTTACAAGAGACCCAGTACTTC. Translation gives CSAHLAGGLQETQYF.

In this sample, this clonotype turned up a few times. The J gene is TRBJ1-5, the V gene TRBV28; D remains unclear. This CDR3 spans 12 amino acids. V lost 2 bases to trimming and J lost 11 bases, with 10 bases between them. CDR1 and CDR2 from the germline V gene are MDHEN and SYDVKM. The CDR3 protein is CASSLMAEAQHF. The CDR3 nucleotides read TGTGCCAGCAGTTTAATGGCCGAAGCCCAGCATTTT.

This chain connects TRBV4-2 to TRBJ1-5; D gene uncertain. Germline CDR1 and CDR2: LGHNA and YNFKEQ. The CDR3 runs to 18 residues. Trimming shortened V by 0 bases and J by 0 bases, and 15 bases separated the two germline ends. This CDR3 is CASSQDLWTVYSNQPQHF. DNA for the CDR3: TGTGCCAGCAGCCAAGATCTTTGGACGGTCTATAGCAATCAGCCCCAGCATTTT.

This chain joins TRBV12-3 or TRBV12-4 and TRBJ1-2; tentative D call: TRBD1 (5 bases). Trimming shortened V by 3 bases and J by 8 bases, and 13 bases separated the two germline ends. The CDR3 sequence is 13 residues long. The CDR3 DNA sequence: TGTGCCAGCAGTTTCGAGGCAGGGAAAGGCTACACCTTC. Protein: CASSFEAGKGYTF.

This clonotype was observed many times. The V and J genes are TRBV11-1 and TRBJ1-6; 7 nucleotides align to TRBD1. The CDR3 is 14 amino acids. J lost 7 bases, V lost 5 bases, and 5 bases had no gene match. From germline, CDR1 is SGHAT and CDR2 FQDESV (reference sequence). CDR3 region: CASSIRDSNSPLHF. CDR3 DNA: TGTGCCAGCAGCATTCGGGACAGCAATTCACCCCTCCACTTT.

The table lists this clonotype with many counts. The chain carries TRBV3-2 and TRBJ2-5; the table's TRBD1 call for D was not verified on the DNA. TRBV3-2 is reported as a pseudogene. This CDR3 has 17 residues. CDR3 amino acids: CASSPPARGRGQETQYF. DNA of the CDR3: TGTGCCAGCAGCCCCCCAGCCAGGGGCAGGGGCCAAGAGACCCAGTACTTC.

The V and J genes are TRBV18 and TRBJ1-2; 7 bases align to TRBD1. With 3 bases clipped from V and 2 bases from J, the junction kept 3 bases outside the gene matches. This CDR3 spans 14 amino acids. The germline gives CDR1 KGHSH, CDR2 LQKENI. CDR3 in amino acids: CASSPDRVNYGYTF. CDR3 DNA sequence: TGTGCCAGCTCACCTGACAGGGTCAACTATGGCTACACCTTC.

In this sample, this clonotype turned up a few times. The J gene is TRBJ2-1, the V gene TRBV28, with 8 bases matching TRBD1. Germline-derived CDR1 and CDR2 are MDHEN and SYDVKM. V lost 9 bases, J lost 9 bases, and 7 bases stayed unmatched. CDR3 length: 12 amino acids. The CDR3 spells CASNTGGTEQFF. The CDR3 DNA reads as TGTGCCAGTAATACAGGGGGTACTGAGCAGTTCTTC. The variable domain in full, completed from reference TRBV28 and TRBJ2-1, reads DVKVTQSSRYLVKRTGEKVFLECVQDMDHENMFWYRQDPGLGLRLIYFSYDVKMKEKGDIPEGYSVSREKKERFSLILESASTNQTSMYLCASNTGGTEQFFGPGTRLTVL.

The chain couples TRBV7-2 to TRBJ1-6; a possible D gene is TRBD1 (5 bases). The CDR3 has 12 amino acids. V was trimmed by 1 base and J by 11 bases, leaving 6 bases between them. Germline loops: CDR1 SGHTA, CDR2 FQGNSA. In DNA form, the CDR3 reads TGTGCCAGCAGCTTAGGGGACGCACCCCTCCACTTT. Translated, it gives CASSLGDAPLHF.

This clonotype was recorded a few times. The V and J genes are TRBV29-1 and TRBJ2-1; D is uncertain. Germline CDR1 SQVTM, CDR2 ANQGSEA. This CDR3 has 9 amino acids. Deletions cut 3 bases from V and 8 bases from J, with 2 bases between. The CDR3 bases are TGCAGCGTTGAGTATGAGCAGTTCTTC. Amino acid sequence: CSVEYEQFF.

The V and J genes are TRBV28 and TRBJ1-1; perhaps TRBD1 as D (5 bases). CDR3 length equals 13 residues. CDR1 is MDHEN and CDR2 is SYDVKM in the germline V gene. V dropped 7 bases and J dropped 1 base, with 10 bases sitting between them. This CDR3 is CASMPQGNTEAFF. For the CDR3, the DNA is TGTGCCAGCATGCCCCAGGGGAACACTGAAGCTTTCTTT.

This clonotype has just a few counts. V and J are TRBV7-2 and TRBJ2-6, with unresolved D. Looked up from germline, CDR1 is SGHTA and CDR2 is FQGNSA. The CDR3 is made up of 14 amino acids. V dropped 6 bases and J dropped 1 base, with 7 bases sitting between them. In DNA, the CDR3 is TGTGCCAGCAGTTCCACGTCTGGGGCCAACGTCCTGACTTTC. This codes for CASSSTSGANVLTF. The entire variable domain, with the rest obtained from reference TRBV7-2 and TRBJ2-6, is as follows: GAGVSQSPSNKVTEKGKDVELRCDPISGHTALYWYRQSLGQGLEFLIYFQGNSAPDKSGLPSDRFSAERTGGSVSTLTIQRTQQEDSAVYLCASSSTSGANVLTFGAGSRLTVL.

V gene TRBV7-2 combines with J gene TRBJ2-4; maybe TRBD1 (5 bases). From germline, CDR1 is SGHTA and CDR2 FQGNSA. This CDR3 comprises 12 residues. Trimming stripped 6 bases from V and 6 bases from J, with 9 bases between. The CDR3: CASRGRGNIQYF. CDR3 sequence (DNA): TGTGCCAGCAGGGGGCGTGGAAACATTCAGTACTTC.

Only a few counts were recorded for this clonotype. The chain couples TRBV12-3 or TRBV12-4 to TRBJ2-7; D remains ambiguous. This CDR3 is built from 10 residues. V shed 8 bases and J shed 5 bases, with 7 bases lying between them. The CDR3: CASGKNEQYF. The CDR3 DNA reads TGTGCCAGCGGCAAAAACGAGCAGTACTTC.